The T cell receptor (beta chain) under discussion was sequenced for a study of cytomegalovirus exposure and HLA in healthy donors. Turning to the study itself: Caucasian-associated ancestry cluster membership applied to about 83% of around 400 genotyped donors. Overall study results and limits: In a later analysis, productive TCRs from donors in an Asian-associated ancestry cluster reportedly carried fewer N-insertions than the cohort mean. The classifier was said to identify cytomegalovirus status with high specificity and sensitivity.

The PCR had 60 Vbeta and 13 Jbeta primers. Assay used: immunoSEQ multiplex PCR; TCRdb lists only in-frame clones, some missing. The sample lists fewer than 250,000 clones, roughly four fifths occurring once. The V gene's germline CDR1 is MNHEY and CDR2 SMNVEV (reference sequence). This CDR3 has 16 amino acids. V trimming: 0 bases; J trimming: 5 bases; junction bases outside the gene matches: 2. As regards this clone: Its antigen is undetermined.

This rearrangement joins TRBV27 to TRBJ2-2; 11 nucleotides align to TRBD2. The sequenced sample was PBMCs. The TCR originated in a man between 35 and 55 years old in good health and CMV-seropositive. The CDR3 DNA follows: TGTGCCAGCAGTTTATCCTTAGCGGGGGGGACCGGGGAGCTGTTTTTT. It specifies CASSLSLAGGTGELFF.